This entry lists 20 T cell receptor beta chains sequenced from one sample in a study of blood T cell repertoires in COVID-19 (dated by TCRdb to the early 2020s). The protocol used for the library was the immunoSEQ multiplex PCR assay. TCRdb took this table from immuneACCESS and kept in-frame rearrangements with V and J called. Such tables lack part of the clones; where checked against another copy, unresolved V genes explain under half of the gap, and the rest is unexplained. The sample includes roughly 310,000 clones, with about 88% observed a single time. Around a tenth of the sample lies in the top ten. The sequenced sample was PBMCs or T cells enriched from blood (not recorded which). Receptors were obtained from a middle-aged woman who had recovered from COVID-19.

The V gene is TRBV29-1, the J gene TRBJ2-7; D remains ambiguous. With 6 bases removed from V and 0 bases from J, the gap between germline ends came to 12 bases. Germline V gene data show CDR1 as SQVTM and CDR2 as ANQGSEA. This CDR3 has 13 residues. The chain's CDR3 is CSVLAGSSYEQYF. DNA for the CDR3: TGCAGCGTCCTTGCCGGGTCCTCCTACGAGCAGTACTTC.

V is TRBV10-2 and J is TRBJ2-5; maybe TRBD1 (6 bases). The CDR3 covers 14 residues. Germline lookup yields CDR1 WSHSY and CDR2 SAAADI. The V gene lost 5 bases and the J gene lost 1 base, with 11 bases spanning the gap. As DNA, the CDR3 is TGCGCCAGCAGTCTACAGGGAATCCAAGAGACCCAGTACTTC. Protein: CASSLQGIQETQYF.

The chain combines TRBV2 with TRBJ1-4, with 10 bases lining up with TRBD1. Germline V gives CDR1 SNHLY, CDR2 FYNNEI. V lost 8 bases, J lost 6 bases, and 6 bases stayed unmatched. This CDR3 has 14 residues. CDR3 amino acids: CASRVDRGDEKLFF. CDR3 in DNA: TGTGCCAGCCGTGTGGACAGGGGGGATGAAAAACTGTTTTTT.

The rearrangement uses TRBV28 and TRBJ1-4; no reliable D call. Trimming removed 7 bases from V and 10 bases from J, with 19 bases in between. The CDR3 consists of 14 residues. Germline values: CDR1 MDHEN, CDR2 SYDVKM. CDR3 bases: TGTGCCAGCACCCCCGTACCGCGTCGGTTAAAACTGTTTTTT. Residues: CASTPVPRRLKLFF.

The chain recombines TRBV5-6 with TRBJ1-2; TRBD1 is a possible D gene (6 bases). Trimming removed 2 bases at V and 3 bases at J, with 8 bases between. The CDR3 totals 13 residues. Germline loops: CDR1 SGHDT, CDR2 YYEEEE. The CDR3 reads CASSLQGDYGYTF. For the CDR3, the DNA is TGTGCCAGCAGCTTACAGGGTGACTATGGCTACACCTTC. Combining the CDR3 with reference TRBV5-6 and TRBJ1-2 gives the whole variable domain DAGVTQSPTHLIKTRGQQVTLRCSPKSGHDTVSWYQQALGQGPQFIFQYYEEEERQRGNFPDRFSGHQFPNYSSELNVNALLLGDSALYLCASSLQGDYGYTFGSGTRLTVV.

The CDR3: CASSASENEKLFF. CDR3 sequence (DNA): TGTGCCAGCAGTGCCTCAGAGAATGAAAAACTGTTTTTT. The chain links TRBV6-4 to TRBJ1-4; no reliable D call. Germline-derived CDR1 and CDR2 are MRHNA and SNTAGT. The V end lost 4 bases, the J end lost 5 bases, and 8 bases lay between the germline ends. This CDR3 contains 13 residues.

The gene calls are TRBV5-1 and TRBJ2-7, with 10 nucleotides matching TRBD1. The CDR3 runs 14 residues. Per the germline V gene, CDR1 is SGHRS and CDR2 is YFSETQ. V shed 3 bases, J shed 2 bases, and the junction held 2 bases outside the gene matches. The CDR3 DNA sequence: TGCGCCAGCAGCTCCGGGACAGGGGCCTACGAGCAGTACTTC. It is translated as CASSSGTGAYEQYF. The entire variable domain, with the rest obtained from reference TRBV5-1 and TRBJ2-7, is as follows: KAGVTQTPRYLIKTRGQQVTLSCSPISGHRSVSWYQQTPGQGLQFLFEYFSETQRNKGNFPGRFSGRQFSNSRSEMNVSTLELGDSALYLCASSSGTGAYEQYFGPGTRLTVT.

The DNA of the CDR3 is TGTGCCAGCAGCGCAGGACAGGGGGACCAAGAGACCCAGTACTTC. Amino acid sequence: CASSAGQGDQETQYF. This chain links TRBV7-2 with TRBJ2-5, with 10 positions matching TRBD1. The CDR3 loop spans 15 amino acids. CDR1 and CDR2 (germline): SGHTA, FQGNSA. The V segment lost 5 bases and the J segment 0 bases; nucleotides outside the gene matches: 3. Drawing the rest from reference TRBV7-2 and TRBJ2-5, the complete variable domain is GAGVSQSPSNKVTEKGKDVELRCDPISGHTALYWYRQSLGQGLEFLIYFQGNSAPDKSGLPSDRFSAERTGGSVSTLTIQRTQQEDSAVYLCASSAGQGDQETQYFGPGTRLLVL.

As DNA, the CDR3 is TGTGCCAGTAGCTCGAGGGGGTCGGCGACTGAAGCTTTCTTT. This translates into CASSSRGSATEAFF. The J gene is TRBJ1-1, the V gene TRBV19; D possibly corresponds to TRBD1 (6 bases). Trimming removed 6 bases from V and 5 bases from J, with 16 bases in between. The CDR3 runs to 14 residues. Germline CDR1 and CDR2: LNHDA and SQIVND (reference sequence).

The V and J genes are TRBV6-6 and TRBJ1-2; a possible D gene is TRBD1 (5 bases). The length of the CDR3 is 14 residues. Germline V gives CDR1 MNHNY, CDR2 SVGAGI (reference sequence). V lost 5 bases and J lost 2, with 12 bases in between. CDR3 in amino acids: CASSPFQGNYGYTF. The DNA of the CDR3 is TGTGCCAGCAGTCCATTTCAGGGAAACTATGGCTACACCTTC.

V gene TRBV19 combines with J gene TRBJ2-7; 9 nucleotides line up with TRBD2. This CDR3 has 16 residues. The trim removed 2 bases at V and 0 bases at J, leaving 5 bases unmatched. Germline V CDR1 and CDR2: LNHDA, SQIVND (reference sequence). The CDR3 loop is CASSISATSGSYEQYF. The DNA of the CDR3 is TGTGCCAGTAGTATATCTGCGACTAGCGGCTCCTACGAGCAGTACTTC.

This chain connects TRBV5-8 to TRBJ1-2; D is ambiguous. CDR1 SGHTS and CDR2 YDEGEE come from the germline V gene. CDR3 length: 11 amino acids. Trimming cost V 2 bases and J 8 bases, with 7 bases left between them. CDR3 residues: CASSFAGGYTF. CDR3 coding DNA: TGTGCCAGCAGCTTCGCCGGGGGCTACACCTTC.

This clone was seen just once. V is TRBV9 and J is TRBJ1-6; D is uncertain. The germline V gene encodes CDR1 SGDLS and CDR2 YYNGEE. V lost 3 bases and J 8 bases, leaving 9 bases between the germline ends. The CDR3 loop spans 13 amino acids. CDR3 residues: CASSASVDSPLHF. CDR3 nucleotides: TGTGCCAGCAGCGCCTCTGTTGATTCACCCCTCCACTTT.

The chain recombines TRBV27 with TRBJ1-2; 9 nucleotides match TRBD1. The CDR3 totals 14 residues. Looked up from germline, CDR1 is MNHEY and CDR2 is SMNVEV (reference sequence). V was pared by 6 bases and J by 8 bases, with 10 bases of the junction left unmatched. CDR3 nucleotide sequence: TGTGCCAGCAGCTATTCACAGGGGGCGGGAGGCTACACCTTC. This sequence encodes CASSYSQGAGGYTF.

J is TRBJ2-2 and V is TRBV12-5; maybe TRBD2 (6 bases). Germline-derived CDR1 and CDR2 are LGHNT and FRNRAP. The CDR3 consists of 15 residues. V shed 3 bases and J shed 4 bases, with 12 bases lying between them. CDR3 bases: TGTGCTAGTGGTTTAGAACTAGCAGGCACCGGGGAGCTGTTTTTT. Amino acid sequence: CASGLELAGTGELFF.

The chain combines TRBV13 with TRBJ2-1; 7 positions match TRBD1. Germline V CDR1 and CDR2: PRHDT, FYEKMQ (reference sequence). V shed 6 bases, J shed 0 bases, and the junction held 11 bases outside the gene matches. The CDR3 spans 17 residues. This chain's CDR3 is CASRRKVGDSSYNEQFF. CDR3 sequence (DNA): TGTGCCAGCAGGCGAAAGGTCGGGGACAGCTCCTACAATGAGCAGTTCTTC.

The V and J genes are TRBV4-2 and TRBJ2-5; 12 bases agree with TRBD2. The ends lost 4 bases at V and 4 bases at J; junction bases unmatched: 4. Germline values: CDR1 LGHNA, CDR2 YNFKEQ. The CDR3 is 15 residues long. Here the CDR3 reads CASSPLAGGIETQYF. CDR3 DNA: TGTGCCAGCAGCCCCCTAGCGGGGGGGATAGAGACCCAGTACTTC.

The chain joins TRBV3-1 (or the pseudogene TRBV3-2) to TRBJ2-5, with a possible D match to TRBD2 (5 bases). The CDR3 is 18 residues long. V lost 4 bases and J lost 0, with 21 bases in between. Germline CDR1 and CDR2: LGHDT and YNNKEL (reference sequence). CDR3: CASSPGSEALPYQETQYF. CDR3 nucleotides: TGTGCCAGCAGCCCGGGATCGGAAGCGCTCCCGTACCAAGAGACCCAGTACTTC.

J is TRBJ1-2 and V is TRBV29-1, with no clear D. The CDR3 contains 13 residues. The V end was cut by 4 bases, the J end by 3 bases, with 12 bases between. Germline V gene lookup returns CDR1 SQVTM and CDR2 ANQGSEA. CDR3: CSVVTDNYYGYTF. The CDR3 DNA reads TGCAGCGTTGTAACAGATAACTACTATGGCTACACCTTC.

The V call is TRBV5-6, the J call TRBJ1-1; D remains ambiguous. CDR1 and CDR2 from the germline V gene are SGHDT and YYEEEE. V lost 0 bases and J 6 bases, leaving 9 bases between the germline ends. This CDR3 comprises 13 residues. CDR3 protein: CASSLERGPEAFF. The CDR3 DNA reads as TGTGCCAGCAGCTTGGAGCGGGGTCCTGAAGCTTTCTTT.